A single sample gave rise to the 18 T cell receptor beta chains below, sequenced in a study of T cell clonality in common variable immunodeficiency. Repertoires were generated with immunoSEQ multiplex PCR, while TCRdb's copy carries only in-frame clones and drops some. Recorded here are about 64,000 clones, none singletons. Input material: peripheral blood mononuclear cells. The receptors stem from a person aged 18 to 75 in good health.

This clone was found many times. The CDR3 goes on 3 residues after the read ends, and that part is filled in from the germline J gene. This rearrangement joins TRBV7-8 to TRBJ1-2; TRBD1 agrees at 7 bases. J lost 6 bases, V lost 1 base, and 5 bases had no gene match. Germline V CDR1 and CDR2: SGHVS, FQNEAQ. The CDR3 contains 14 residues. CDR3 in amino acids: CASSLVSGGDGYTF. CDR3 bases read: TGTGCCAGCAGCTTAGTTTCAGGGGGAGATGGC.

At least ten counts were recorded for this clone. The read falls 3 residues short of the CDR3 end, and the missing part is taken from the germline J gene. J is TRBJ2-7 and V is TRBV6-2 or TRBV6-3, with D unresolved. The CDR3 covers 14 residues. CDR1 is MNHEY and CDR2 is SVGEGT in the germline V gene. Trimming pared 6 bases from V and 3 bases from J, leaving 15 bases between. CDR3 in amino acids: CASRSPSTDYEQYF. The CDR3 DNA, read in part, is TGTGCCAGCAGATCTCCATCCACTGACTACGAG.

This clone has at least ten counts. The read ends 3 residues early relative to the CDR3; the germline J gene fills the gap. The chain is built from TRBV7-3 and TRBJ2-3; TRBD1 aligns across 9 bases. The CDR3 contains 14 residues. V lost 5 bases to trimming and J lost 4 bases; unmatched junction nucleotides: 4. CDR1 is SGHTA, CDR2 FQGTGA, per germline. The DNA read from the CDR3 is TGTGCCAGCAGCGAAACAGGGGGCCCAGATACG. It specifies CASSETGGPDT. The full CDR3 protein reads CASSETGGPDTQYF.

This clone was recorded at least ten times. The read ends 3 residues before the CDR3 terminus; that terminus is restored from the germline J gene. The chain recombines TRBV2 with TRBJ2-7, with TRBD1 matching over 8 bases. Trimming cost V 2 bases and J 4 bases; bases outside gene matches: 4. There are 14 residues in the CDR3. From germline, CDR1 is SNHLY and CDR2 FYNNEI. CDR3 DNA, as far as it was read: TGTGCCAGCAGTGAACAGGGGGCGATGTACGAG. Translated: CASSEQGAMYE. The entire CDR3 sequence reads CASSEQGAMYEQYF.

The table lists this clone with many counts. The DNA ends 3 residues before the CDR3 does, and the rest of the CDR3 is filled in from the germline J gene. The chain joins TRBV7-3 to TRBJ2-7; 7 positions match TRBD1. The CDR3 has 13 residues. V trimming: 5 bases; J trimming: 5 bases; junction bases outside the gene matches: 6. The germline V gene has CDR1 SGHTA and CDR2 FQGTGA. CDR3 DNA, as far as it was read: TGTGCCAGCAGCAGACAGGGTTCCCACGAG. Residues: CASSRQGSHE. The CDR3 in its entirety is CASSRQGSHEQYF.

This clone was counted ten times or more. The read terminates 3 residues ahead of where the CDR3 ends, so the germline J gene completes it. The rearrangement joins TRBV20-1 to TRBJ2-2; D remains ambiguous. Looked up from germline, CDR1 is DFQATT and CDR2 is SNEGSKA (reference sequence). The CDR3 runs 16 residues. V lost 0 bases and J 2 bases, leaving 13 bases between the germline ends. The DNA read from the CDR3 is TGCAGTGCTAGAGATGAACGAAAGCCAAACACCGGGGAG. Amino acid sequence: CSARDERKPNTGE. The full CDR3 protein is CSARDERKPNTGELFF.

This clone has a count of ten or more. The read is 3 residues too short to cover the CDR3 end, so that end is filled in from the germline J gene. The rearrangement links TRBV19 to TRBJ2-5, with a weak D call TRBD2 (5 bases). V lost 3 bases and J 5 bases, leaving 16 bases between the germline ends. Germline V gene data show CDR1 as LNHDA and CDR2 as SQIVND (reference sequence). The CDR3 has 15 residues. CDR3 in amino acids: CASSMSWYPGETQYF. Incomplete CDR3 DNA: TGTGCCAGTAGTATGTCTTGGTACCCGGGGGAGACC. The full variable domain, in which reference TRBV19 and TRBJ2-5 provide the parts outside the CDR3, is DGGITQSPKYLFRKEGQNVTLSCEQNLNHDAMYWYRQDPGQGLRLIYYSQIVNDFQKGDIAEGYSVSREKKESFPLTVTSAQKNPTAFYLCASSMSWYPGETQYFGPGTRLLVL.

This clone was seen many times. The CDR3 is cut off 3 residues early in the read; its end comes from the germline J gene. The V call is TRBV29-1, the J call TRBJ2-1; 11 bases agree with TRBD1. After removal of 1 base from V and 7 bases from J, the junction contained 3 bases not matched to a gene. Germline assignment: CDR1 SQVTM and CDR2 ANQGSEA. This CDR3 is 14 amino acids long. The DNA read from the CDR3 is TGCAGCGTTGAAGGGACAGGGGGCCTAAATGAG. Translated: CSVEGTGGLNE. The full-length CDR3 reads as CSVEGTGGLNEQFF.

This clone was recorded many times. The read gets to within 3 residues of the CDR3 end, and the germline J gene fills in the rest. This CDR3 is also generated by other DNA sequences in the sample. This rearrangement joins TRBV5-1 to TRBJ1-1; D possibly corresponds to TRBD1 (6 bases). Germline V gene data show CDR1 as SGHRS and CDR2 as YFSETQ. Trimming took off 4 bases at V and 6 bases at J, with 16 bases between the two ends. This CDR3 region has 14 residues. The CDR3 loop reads CASSRSQGKPEAFF. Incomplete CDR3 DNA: TGCGCCAGCAGCCGTTCACAGGGTAAGCCTGAA. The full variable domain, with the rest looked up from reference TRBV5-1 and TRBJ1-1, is KAGVTQTPRYLIKTRGQQVTLSCSPISGHRSVSWYQQTPGQGLQFLFEYFSETQRNKGNFPGRFSGRQFSNSRSEMNVSTLELGDSALYLCASSRSQGKPEAFFGQGTRLTVV.

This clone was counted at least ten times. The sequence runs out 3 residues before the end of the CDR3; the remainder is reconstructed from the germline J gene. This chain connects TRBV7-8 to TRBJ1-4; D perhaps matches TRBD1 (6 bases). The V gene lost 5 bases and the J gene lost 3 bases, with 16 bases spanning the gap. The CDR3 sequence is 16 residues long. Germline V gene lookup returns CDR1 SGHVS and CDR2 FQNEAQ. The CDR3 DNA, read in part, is TGTGCCAGCAGCCTCAGAGTACAGGGACCTAATGAAAAA. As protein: CASSLRVQGPNEK. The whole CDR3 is CASSLRVQGPNEKLFF.

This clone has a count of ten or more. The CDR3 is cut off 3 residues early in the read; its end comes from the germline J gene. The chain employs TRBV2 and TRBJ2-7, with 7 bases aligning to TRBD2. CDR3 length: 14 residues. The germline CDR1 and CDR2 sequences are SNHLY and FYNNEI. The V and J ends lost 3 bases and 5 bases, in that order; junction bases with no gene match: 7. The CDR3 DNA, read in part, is TGTGCCAGCAGTGATGCCAGGGAGGGGCACGAG. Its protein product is CASSDAREGHE. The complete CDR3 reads CASSDAREGHEQYF.

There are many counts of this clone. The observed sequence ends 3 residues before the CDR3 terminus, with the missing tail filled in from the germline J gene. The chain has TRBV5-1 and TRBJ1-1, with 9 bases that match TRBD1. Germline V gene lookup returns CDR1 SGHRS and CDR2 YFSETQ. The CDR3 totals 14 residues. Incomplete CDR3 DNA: TGCGCCAGCAGCTGGGACAGGGTCCCTCCCCAA. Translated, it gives CASSWDRVPPQ. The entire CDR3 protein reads CASSWDRVPPQAFF.

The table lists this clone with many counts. CDR3 DNA (partial): TGTGCCAGCAGCCTCCGGACAGGGATGGGGTACGAG. This encodes CASSLRTGMGYE. The whole CDR3 region reads CASSLRTGMGYEQYF. The rearrangement joins TRBV13 to TRBJ2-7; TRBD1 aligns across 8 bases. The read ends 3 residues shy of where the CDR3 ends; the end is completed using the germline J gene. This CDR3 has 15 amino acids. In germline, CDR1 is PRHDT, CDR2 FYEKMQ (reference sequence). Losses at the gene ends were 5 bases for V and 4 bases for J; bases not matched to a gene: 10. Combining the CDR3 with reference TRBV13 and TRBJ2-7 gives the whole variable domain AAGVIQSPRHLIKEKRETATLKCYPIPRHDTVYWYQQGPGQDPQFLISFYEKMQSDKGSIPDRFSAQQFSDYHSELNMSSLELGDSALYFCASSLRTGMGYEQYFGPGTRLTVT.

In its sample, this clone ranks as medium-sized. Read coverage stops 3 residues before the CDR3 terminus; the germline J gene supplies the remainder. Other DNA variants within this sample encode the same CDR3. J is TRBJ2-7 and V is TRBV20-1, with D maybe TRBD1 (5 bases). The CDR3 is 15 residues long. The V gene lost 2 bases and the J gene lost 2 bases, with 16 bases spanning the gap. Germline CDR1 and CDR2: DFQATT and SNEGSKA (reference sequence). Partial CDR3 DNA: TGCAGTGCTAGACCAACGGACATCCTAACCTACGAG. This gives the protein CSARPTDILTYE. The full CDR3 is CSARPTDILTYEQYF.

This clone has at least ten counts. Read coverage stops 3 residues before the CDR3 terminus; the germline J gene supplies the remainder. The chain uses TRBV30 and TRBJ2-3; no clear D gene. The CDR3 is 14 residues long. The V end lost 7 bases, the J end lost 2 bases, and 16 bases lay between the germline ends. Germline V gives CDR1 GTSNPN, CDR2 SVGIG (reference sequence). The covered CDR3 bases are TGTGCCTTTCTACCCGGGTCCCACACAGATACG. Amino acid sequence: CAFLPGSHTDT. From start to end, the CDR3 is CAFLPGSHTDTQYF.

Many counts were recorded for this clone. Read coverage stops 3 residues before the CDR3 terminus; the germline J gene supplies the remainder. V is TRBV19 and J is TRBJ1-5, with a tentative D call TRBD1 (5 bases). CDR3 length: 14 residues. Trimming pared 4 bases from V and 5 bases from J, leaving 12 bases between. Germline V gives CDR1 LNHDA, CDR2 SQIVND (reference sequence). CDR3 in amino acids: CASSTETVDQPQHF. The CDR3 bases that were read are TGTGCCAGTAGTACAGAGACAGTTGATCAGCCC.

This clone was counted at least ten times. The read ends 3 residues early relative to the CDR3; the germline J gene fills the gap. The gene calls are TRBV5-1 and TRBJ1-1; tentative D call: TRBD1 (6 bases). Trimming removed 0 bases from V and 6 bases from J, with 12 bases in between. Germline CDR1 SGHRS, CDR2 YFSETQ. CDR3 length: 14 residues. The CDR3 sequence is CASSLAGAGAEAFF. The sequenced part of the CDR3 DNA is TGCGCCAGCAGCTTGGCCGGGGCAGGGGCTGAA.

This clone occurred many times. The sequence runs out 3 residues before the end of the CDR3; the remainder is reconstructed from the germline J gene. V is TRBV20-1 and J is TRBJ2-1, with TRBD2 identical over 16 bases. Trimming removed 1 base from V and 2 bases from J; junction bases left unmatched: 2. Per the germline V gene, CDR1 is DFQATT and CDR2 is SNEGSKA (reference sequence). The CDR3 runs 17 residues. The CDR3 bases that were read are TGCAGTGCTAGAGCTGGGACTAGCGGGAGGGCCTACAATGAG. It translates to CSARAGTSGRAYNE. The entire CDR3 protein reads CSARAGTSGRAYNEQFF.